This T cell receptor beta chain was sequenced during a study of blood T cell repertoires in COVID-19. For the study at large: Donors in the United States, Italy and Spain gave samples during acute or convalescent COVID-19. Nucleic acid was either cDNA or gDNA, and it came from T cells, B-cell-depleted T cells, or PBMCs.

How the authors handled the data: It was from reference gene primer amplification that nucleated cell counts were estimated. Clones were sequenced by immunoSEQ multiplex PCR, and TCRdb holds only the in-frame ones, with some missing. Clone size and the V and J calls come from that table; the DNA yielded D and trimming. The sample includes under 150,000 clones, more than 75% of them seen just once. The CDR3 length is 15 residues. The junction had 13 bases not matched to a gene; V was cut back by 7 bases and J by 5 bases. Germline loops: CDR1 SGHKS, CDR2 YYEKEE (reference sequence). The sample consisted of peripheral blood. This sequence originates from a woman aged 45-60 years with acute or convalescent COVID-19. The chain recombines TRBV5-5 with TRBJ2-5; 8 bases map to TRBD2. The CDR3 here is CASRGVGLAAETQYF. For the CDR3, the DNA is TGTGCCAGCCGGGGGGTTGGACTAGCAGCGGAGACCCAGTACTTC.